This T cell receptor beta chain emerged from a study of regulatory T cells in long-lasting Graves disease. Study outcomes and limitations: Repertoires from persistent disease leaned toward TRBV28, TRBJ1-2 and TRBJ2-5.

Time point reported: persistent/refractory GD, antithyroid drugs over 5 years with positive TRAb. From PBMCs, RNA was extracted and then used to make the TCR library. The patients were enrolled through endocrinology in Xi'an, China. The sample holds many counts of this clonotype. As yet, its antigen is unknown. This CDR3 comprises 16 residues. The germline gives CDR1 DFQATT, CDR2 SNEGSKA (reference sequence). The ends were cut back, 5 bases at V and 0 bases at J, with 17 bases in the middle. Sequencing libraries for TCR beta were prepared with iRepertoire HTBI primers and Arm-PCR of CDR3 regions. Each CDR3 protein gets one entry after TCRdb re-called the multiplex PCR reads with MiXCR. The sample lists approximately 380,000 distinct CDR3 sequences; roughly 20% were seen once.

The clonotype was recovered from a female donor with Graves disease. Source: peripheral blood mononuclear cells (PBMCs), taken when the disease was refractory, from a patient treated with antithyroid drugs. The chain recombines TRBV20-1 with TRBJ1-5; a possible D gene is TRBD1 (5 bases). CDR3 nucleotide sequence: TGCAGTGCTCGGGACGCGGGTCCTTATAGCAATCAGCCCCAGCATTTT. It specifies CSARDAGPYSNQPQHF.